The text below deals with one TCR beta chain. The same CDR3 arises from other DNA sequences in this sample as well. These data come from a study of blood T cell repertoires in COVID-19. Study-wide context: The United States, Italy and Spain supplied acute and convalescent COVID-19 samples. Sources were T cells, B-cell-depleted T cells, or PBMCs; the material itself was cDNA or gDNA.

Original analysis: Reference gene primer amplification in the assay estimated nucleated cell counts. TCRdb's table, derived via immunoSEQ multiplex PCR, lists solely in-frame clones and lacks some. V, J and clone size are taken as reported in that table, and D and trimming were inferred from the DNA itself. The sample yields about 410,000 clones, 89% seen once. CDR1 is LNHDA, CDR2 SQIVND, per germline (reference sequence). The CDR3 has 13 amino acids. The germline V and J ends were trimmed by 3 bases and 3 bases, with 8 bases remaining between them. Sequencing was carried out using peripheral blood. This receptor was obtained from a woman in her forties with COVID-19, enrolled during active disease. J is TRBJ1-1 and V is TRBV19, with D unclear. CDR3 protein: CASSIDGDTEAFF. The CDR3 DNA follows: TGTGCCAGTAGTATCGACGGGGACACTGAAGCTTTCTTT.